Included here is one T cell receptor (beta chain) sequence, with context. Its antigen is as yet unknown. CDR3 length equals 15 residues. V gave up 4 bases and J gave up 1 base; unmatched junction bases: 1. The germline V gene encodes CDR1 SGHRS and CDR2 YFSETQ. The data were taken from a study of cytomegalovirus exposure and HLA in healthy donors. Amplification used 60 Vbeta primers and 13 Jbeta primers. Repertoires were generated with immunoSEQ multiplex PCR, while TCRdb's copy carries only in-frame clones and drops some. This sample has around 120,000 clones, with approximately 80% found just once. Regarding the study as a whole: Fewer N-insertions (relative to the approximately 700-donor mean) were reportedly seen in an Asian-associated ancestry cluster in a later analysis. The productive fraction for most TCR beta V segments was about 90% or about 30% in an earlier analysis. Overall, roughly 160 TCR beta chains were annotated as cytomegalovirus-associated. Prediction of most subjects' HLA-A and HLA-B alleles by TCR beta sequences was reportedly accurate.

Sequenced sample: PBMCs. The chain carries TRBV5-1 and TRBJ2-3; 12 nucleotides align to TRBD2. The sequence was collected from a man between 25 and 39 years old in good health and CMV-seropositive. The CDR3 sequence is CASSRLAGGTDTQYF. The CDR3 nucleotides are TGCGCCAGCAGCCGACTAGCGGGGGGCACAGATACGCAGTATTTT.